The rows below give T cell receptor beta chains drawn from one sample of a study of blood T cell repertoires in COVID-19. Sequenced by immunoSEQ multiplex PCR; TCRdb stores in-frame clones only, minus some. The table lists approximately 240,000 clones, 84% of them singletons. Sequenced material: peripheral blood. The origin of the receptors is a woman in her thirties who had recovered from COVID-19. Both conserved end residues are part of each CDR3. A D gene is named only where the DNA matches it firmly. Size tells how often a clone was seen (once, few, many) or the class of an expanded clone, and some rows leave it out.

v_gene	abundance	j_gene	d_gene	CDR3aa	CDR3nt
TRBV10-1	-	TRBJ2-1	-	CASSEAGGTYNEQFF	TGCGCCAGCAGTGAGGCGGGTGGGACCTACAATGAGCAGTTCTTC
TRBV27	-	TRBJ2-7	TRBD1	CASSFRGFYEQYF	TGTGCCAGCAGTTTCAGGGGGTTCTACGAGCAGTACTTC
TRBV21-1	-	TRBJ2-2	-	CASSKADRGTSDTGELFF	TGTGCCAGCAGCAAAGCTGACAGGGGGACTTCTGACACCGGGGAGCTGTTTTTT
TRBV5-1	-	TRBJ1-1	-	CASSLTGGEGTEAFF	TGCGCCAGCAGCTTAACGGGGGGCGAGGGGACTGAAGCTTTCTTT
TRBV4-1	-	TRBJ2-2	-	CASSQVLTGSQTGELFF	TGCGCCAGCAGCCAAGTCCTCACAGGATCCCAAACCGGGGAGCTGTTTTTT
TRBV27	-	TRBJ2-7	-	CASSLSRGNYEQYF	TGTGCCAGCAGTTTGTCTAGGGGCAACTACGAGCAGTACTTC
TRBV9	-	TRBJ2-1	TRBD2	CASSVEISGRADEQFF	TGTGCCAGCAGCGTAGAAATTAGCGGGAGGGCAGATGAGCAGTTCTTC
TRBV3-1/TRBV3-2	-	TRBJ1-2	-	CASSPSSGGFGYTF	TGTGCCAGCAGCCCCTCGAGCGGAGGGTTTGGCTACACCTTC
TRBV5-1	-	TRBJ1-6	-	CASSFQSGSPLHF	TGCGCCAGCAGCTTCCAATCAGGATCACCCCTCCACTTT
TRBV14	-	TRBJ2-5	TRBD1	CASRRQGSPETQYF	TGTGCCAGCAGAAGACAGGGTTCCCCCGAGACCCAGTACTTC
TRBV29-1	many	TRBJ1-2	-	CSVDLQGGGYTF	TGCAGCGTTGACCTACAGGGCGGTGGCTACACCTTC
TRBV7-9	-	TRBJ1-4	TRBD1	CASSPDRGRTTNEKLFF	TGTGCCAGCAGCCCCGACAGGGGGCGGACAACTAATGAAAAACTGTTTTTT
TRBV5-1	-	TRBJ1-2	-	CASSLAVSDGYTF	TGCGCCAGCAGCTTGGCGGTTTCTGATGGCTACACCTTC
TRBV11-2	once	TRBJ2-7	-	CASTTGSGRPYEQYF	TGTGCCAGCACCACCGGATCAGGAAGGCCCTACGAGCAGTACTTC
TRBV6-5	-	TRBJ1-3	-	CASSYSFQFSGNTIYF	TGTGCCAGCAGTTACTCATTCCAGTTCTCTGGAAACACCATATATTTT
TRBV13	-	TRBJ1-2	-	CASSLEAGDDGYTF	TGTGCCAGCAGCTTAGAGGCAGGGGATGATGGCTACACCTTC
TRBV29-1	-	TRBJ2-3	TRBD1	CSVSSGTGGTDTQYF	TGCAGCGTCTCCTCCGGGACAGGGGGGACGGATACGCAGTATTTT
TRBV28	-	TRBJ1-5	-	CASSLLHIRRRRNSNQPQHF	TGTGCCAGCAGTTTACTTCACATACGGAGAAGACGGAATAGCAATCAGCCCCAGCATTTT
TRBV7-6	-	TRBJ2-1	TRBD2	CASSLSRLAEQFF	TGTGCCAGCAGCTTATCCCGACTAGCTGAGCAGTTCTTC
TRBV4-2	few	TRBJ2-7	-	CASSQYPGTNYEQYF	TGTGCCAGCAGCCAGTACCCCGGGACAAACTACGAGCAGTACTTC
TRBV10-3	-	TRBJ1-6	-	CAITPAGDRNSPLHF	TGTGCCATCACCCCCGCCGGAGATCGGAATTCACCCCTCCACTTT
TRBV9	-	TRBJ1-6	TRBD1	CASSYNRDRENSPLHF	TGTGCCAGCAGCTACAACCGGGACAGGGAAAATTCACCCCTCCACTTT
TRBV18	-	TRBJ2-5	TRBD1	CASSPFDTGTGGETQYF	TGTGCCAGCTCACCTTTCGACACCGGGACAGGGGGAGAGACCCAGTACTTC
TRBV19	-	TRBJ2-7	TRBD2	CASSIRLAGIYEQYF	TGTGCCAGTAGTATTCGACTAGCGGGGATCTACGAGCAGTACTTC
TRBV7-9	-	TRBJ1-4	-	CASSPPVAPGNEKLFF	TGTGCCAGCAGCCCCCCGGTAGCCCCGGGGAATGAAAAACTGTTTTTT
TRBV5-1	-	TRBJ2-3	TRBD2	CASSLAGGSWEGTDTQYF	TGCGCCAGCAGCCTAGCGGGAGGGTCGTGGGAAGGAACAGATACGCAGTATTTT
TRBV7-6	-	TRBJ2-3	TRBD2	CASSPRRGTSGTDTQYF	TGTGCCAGCAGCCCCCGTCGCGGAACTAGCGGGACTGATACGCAGTATTTT
TRBV6-2/TRBV6-3	-	TRBJ2-7	TRBD2	CASSYRGPTTSGRSEQYF	TGTGCCAGCAGTTATCGCGGCCCTACGACTAGCGGGAGATCCGAGCAGTACTTC
TRBV7-9	-	TRBJ2-7	-	CASSLDLGQSDEQYF	TGTGCCAGCAGCTTAGACCTCGGACAGAGCGACGAGCAGTACTTC
TRBV7-9	-	TRBJ2-1	-	CASSPRLEQFF	TGTGCCAGCAGCCCCCGACTAGAGCAGTTCTTC
TRBV5-4	-	TRBJ1-6	TRBD1	CASSSGGTGASPLHF	TGTGCCAGCAGCTCAGGGGGGACAGGGGCTTCACCCCTCCACTTT
TRBV6-5	-	TRBJ1-1	-	CASSYSGRGLNTEAFF	TGTGCCAGCAGTTACTCGGGGAGGGGATTGAACACTGAAGCTTTCTTT
TRBV6-5	-	TRBJ2-5	TRBD2	CASTRAGTVETQYF	TGTGCCAGCACCAGAGCGGGGACGGTGGAGACCCAGTACTTC
TRBV7-3	few	TRBJ2-2	TRBD2	CASSLRAGLAGYTGELFF	TGTGCCAGCAGCCTAAGGGCCGGACTAGCGGGATACACCGGGGAGCTGTTTTTT
TRBV19	-	TRBJ1-5	-	CASSWGGAGQPQHF	TGTGCCAGTAGTTGGGGGGGGGCAGGTCAGCCCCAGCATTTT
TRBV19	-	TRBJ2-1	-	CASSIGRDNEQFF	TGTGCCAGTAGTATTGGCAGGGACAATGAGCAGTTCTTC
TRBV28	once	TRBJ2-7	-	CASGGDLYEQYF	TGTGCCAGCGGAGGGGACCTCTACGAGCAGTACTTC
TRBV2	few	TRBJ1-2	-	CGWDSYGYTF	TGTGGCTGGGACTCCTATGGCTACACCTTC
TRBV6-6	-	TRBJ2-7	TRBD2	CASSFPGLAAYEQYF	TGTGCCAGCAGTTTCCCGGGACTAGCGGCCTACGAGCAGTACTTC
TRBV11-2	few	TRBJ2-2	-	CASSLGLNTGELFF	TGTGCCAGCAGCTTAGGACTCAACACCGGGGAGCTGTTTTTT